Below, 7 T cell receptor beta chains from the same sample are listed, as sequenced in a study of T cell responses to AZD1222 COVID-19 vaccine. Only in-frame clones appear in the TCRdb table, and some are missing; sequencing was by immunoSEQ multiplex PCR. The sample holds 150,000 to 160,000 clones; over 80% are singletons and the top ten take roughly 9.1%. The sequencing used peripheral blood, collected 28 days after the second AZD1222 dose. The receptors here all came from an adult who received the AZD1222 COVID-19 vaccine.

This clone was recorded only once. V and J are TRBV11-2 and TRBJ1-3; the D is unclear. The V gene's germline CDR1 is SGHAT and CDR2 FQNNGV. Trimming left V 3 bases short and J 0 bases short, with 12 bases between. This CDR3 spans 16 amino acids. The CDR3 bases are TGTGCCAGCAGCTTTGGCGGAACTCTCTCTGGAAACACCATATATTTT. Amino acid sequence: CASSFGGTLSGNTIYF.

The chain uses TRBV5-1 and TRBJ1-5; TRBD1 is a possible D gene (5 bases). Trimming left V 4 bases short and J 1 base short, with 12 bases between. This CDR3 comprises 15 residues. From germline, CDR1 is SGHRS and CDR2 YFSETQ. CDR3 sequence: CASSQDTRSNQPQHF. In DNA form, the CDR3 reads TGCGCCAGCAGCCAGGACACGAGGAGCAATCAGCCCCAGCATTTT.

The chain recombines TRBV7-3 with TRBJ2-1; TRBD2 aligns across 11 bases. The germline gives CDR1 SGHTA, CDR2 FQGTGA. The CDR3 extends over 14 amino acids. J was trimmed by 8 bases and V by 3 bases; bases with no gene match: 3. The CDR3 sequence is CASSFRGLADEQFF. DNA of the CDR3: TGTGCCAGCAGCTTTAGGGGACTAGCGGATGAGCAGTTCTTC. The whole variable domain, remainder taken from reference TRBV7-3 and TRBJ2-1, is GAGVSQTPSNKVTEKGKYVELRCDPISGHTALYWYRQSLGQGPEFLIYFQGTGAADDSGLPNDRFFAVRPEGSVSTLKIQRTERGDSAVYLCASSFRGLADEQFFGPGTRLTVL.

This rearrangement joins TRBV28 to TRBJ2-5; tentatively, D is TRBD1 or TRBD2 (6 bases each). Germline CDR1 and CDR2: MDHEN and SYDVKM. The germline V and J ends were trimmed by 5 bases and 5 bases, with 21 bases remaining between them. The CDR3 extends over 16 amino acids. Here the CDR3 DNA reads TGTGCCAGCAGTACCAACAGGGTCCCTGCGGGGGAGACCCAGTACTTC. Translated: CASSTNRVPAGETQYF.

The chain recombines TRBV20-1 with TRBJ2-7, with D unclear. The germline V gene encodes CDR1 DFQATT and CDR2 SNEGSKA (reference sequence). The CDR3 runs 16 residues. Trimming cost V 3 bases and J 1 base, with 19 bases left between them. The CDR3 sequence: CSASSDSLGKSYEQYF. The CDR3 DNA sequence: TGCAGTGCTAGTTCAGATTCGCTAGGGAAGTCCTACGAGCAGTACTTC.

The rearrangement links TRBV28 to TRBJ1-5; 8 positions match TRBD1. This CDR3 is built from 14 residues. Per the germline V gene, CDR1 is MDHEN and CDR2 is SYDVKM. The trim removed 7 bases at V and 2 bases at J, leaving 4 bases unmatched. CDR3 nucleotide sequence: TGTGCCAGCAACGACAGGGGTGGCAATCAGCCCCAGCATTTT. Protein product: CASNDRGGNQPQHF.

The chain combines TRBV28 with TRBJ1-6; TRBD1 matches at 8 bases. Germline V gene data show CDR1 as MDHEN and CDR2 as SYDVKM. The CDR3 is 15 amino acids. V dropped 5 bases and J dropped 7; count of bases not matched to a gene: 7. CDR3 protein: CASSKTGVLNSPLHF. CDR3 coding DNA: TGTGCCAGCAGTAAGACAGGGGTCCTAAATTCACCCCTCCACTTT.